Following are 32 T cell receptor beta chains from one sample sequenced in a study of blood T cell repertoires in COVID-19. The data were produced by immunoSEQ multiplex PCR, yet TCRdb's version contains in-frame clones alone and is incomplete. The table records 150,000 to 200,000 clones, about 92% of them present only once. Input material: peripheral blood. The receptors shown here come from a man aged 60 to 75 with active or convalescent COVID-19.

V and J are TRBV3-1 (or the pseudogene TRBV3-2) and TRBJ1-2; D might be TRBD1 (6 bases). Germline V gene lookup returns CDR1 LGHDT and CDR2 YNNKEL (reference sequence). This CDR3 contains 14 residues. V was shortened by 0 bases and J by 7 bases, with 12 bases between the two germline ends. As DNA, the CDR3 is TGTGCCAGCAGCCAAGACAGGGGATTCCTTGGCTACACCTTC. The encoded protein is CASSQDRGFLGYTF.

This rearrangement joins TRBV5-6 to TRBJ1-5, with 10 bases that match TRBD1. V gave up 5 bases and J gave up 3 bases; unmatched junction bases: 5. CDR3 length: 15 amino acids. Germline-derived CDR1 and CDR2 are SGHDT and YYEEEE. CDR3 sequence reads: CASSLTGGVNQPQHF. The CDR3 nucleotides are TGTGCCAGCAGTTTGACAGGGGGCGTCAATCAGCCCCAGCATTTT.

The chain combines TRBV5-8 with TRBJ1-5; 7 bases match TRBD1. Germline V gives CDR1 SGHTS, CDR2 YDEGEE. J lost 0 bases, V lost 4 bases, and 10 bases had no gene match. This CDR3 has 17 amino acids. CDR3 amino acids: CASSLGTDSNSNQPQHF. In DNA, the CDR3 is TGTGCCAGCAGCCTGGGGACAGACTCTAATAGCAATCAGCCCCAGCATTTT.

This sequence joins TRBV7-6 and TRBJ2-7; 10 bases are shared with TRBD2. The germline V gene has CDR1 SGHVS and CDR2 FNYEAQ. The J segment lost 2 bases and the V segment lost 1 base, leaving 2 bases of the junction unmatched. The CDR3 length is 15 residues. The CDR3 DNA follows: TGTGCCAGCAGCTTAGGCACTAGCGGGACCTACGAGCAGTACTTC. Translated, it gives CASSLGTSGTYEQYF. Drawing the rest from reference TRBV7-6 and TRBJ2-7, the complete variable domain is GAGVSQSPRYKVTKRGQDVALRCDPISGHVSLYWYRQALGQGPEFLTYFNYEAQQDKSGLPNDRFSAERPEGSISTLTIQRTEQRDSAMYRCASSLGTSGTYEQYFGPGTRLTVT.

The rearrangement joins TRBV19 to TRBJ1-3, with 9 nucleotides matching TRBD1. Trimming cost V 6 bases and J 4 bases; bases outside gene matches: 4. CDR1 and CDR2 (germline): LNHDA, SQIVND (reference sequence). The CDR3 loop spans 14 amino acids. In DNA form, the CDR3 reads TGTGCCAGTAGCGGACAGGGGAAGGGAAACACCATATATTTT. Translated: CASSGQGKGNTIYF.

The J gene is TRBJ1-2, the V gene TRBV10-2; D is unresolved. The germline V and J ends were trimmed by 1 base and 8 bases, with 8 bases remaining between them. This CDR3 spans 12 amino acids. Germline loops: CDR1 WSHSY, CDR2 SAAADI. In DNA form, the CDR3 reads TGCGCCAGCAGTGAGTACGGTTCGGGCTACACCTTC. Protein: CASSEYGSGYTF.

The CDR3 DNA reads as TGTGCCATCAGTGAGCGGAGGACTAGCGTGGATGAGCAGTTCTTC. It yields the protein CAISERRTSVDEQFF. The chain has TRBV10-3 and TRBJ2-1; TRBD2 agrees at 9 bases. The CDR3 loop spans 15 amino acids. Germline assignment: CDR1 ENHRY and CDR2 SYGVKD. V trimming: 2 bases; J trimming: 8 bases; junction bases outside the gene matches: 7.

The chain carries TRBV10-3 and TRBJ1-5; D might be TRBD1 (5 bases). Per the germline V gene, CDR1 is ENHRY and CDR2 is SYGVKD. The CDR3 contains 16 residues. Trimming left V 3 bases short and J 5 bases short, with 17 bases between. The CDR3 protein is CAISELGGGSYQPQHF. The CDR3 bases are TGTGCCATCAGTGAATTGGGCGGGGGGTCTTATCAGCCCCAGCATTTT.

This chain links TRBV11-2 with TRBJ2-3, with D perhaps matching TRBD2 (5 bases). This CDR3 is 16 amino acids long. In germline, CDR1 is SGHAT, CDR2 FQNNGV. Deletions cut 4 bases from V and 0 bases from J, with 14 bases between. This CDR3 is CASSSRVAHSTDTQYF. The CDR3 nucleotides read TGTGCCAGCAGCTCCCGGGTAGCGCACAGCACAGATACGCAGTATTTT.

The V gene is TRBV3-1 (or the pseudogene TRBV3-2), the J gene TRBJ2-1; 7 positions match TRBD2. J gave up 0 bases and V 3 bases, and 2 bases lay outside the gene matches. Germline CDR1 and CDR2: LGHDT and YNNKEL (reference sequence). This CDR3 has 15 amino acids. The CDR3 DNA reads as TGTGCCAGCAGCCAGGGGGGGGGCTCCTACAATGAGCAGTTCTTC. It encodes CASSQGGGSYNEQFF.

The genes are TRBV21-1 and TRBJ2-7; the table's D call of TRBD2 was not tested on the DNA. TRBV21-1 is described as a pseudogene. The CDR3 length is 14 residues. CDR3 sequence (DNA): TGTGCCAGCAGTTCAGCGGGAGTGTCCTACGAGCAGTACTTC. Encoded protein: CASSSAGVSYEQYF.

The chain is built from TRBV11-2 and TRBJ2-6; D call uncertain. CDR1 is SGHAT, CDR2 FQNNGV, per germline. CDR3 length equals 15 residues. Between the trimmed V and J ends, which lost 3 bases and 0 bases, there was a span of 6 bases. The CDR3 loop reads CASSFSFSGANVLTF. The CDR3 region has the DNA TGTGCCAGCAGCTTCAGTTTCTCTGGGGCCAACGTCCTGACTTTC. Complete variable domain (other parts from reference TRBV11-2 and TRBJ2-6): EAGVAQSPRYKIIEKRQSVAFWCNPISGHATLYWYQQILGQGPKLLIQFQNNGVVDDSQLPKDRFSAERLKGVDSTLKIQPAKLEDSAVYLCASSFSFSGANVLTFGAGSRLTVL.

This clone was recorded once. The rearrangement links TRBV6-5 to TRBJ2-3; TRBD2 matches at 13 bases. Unmatched junction bases numbered 4, after V lost 6 bases and J lost 4 bases. From germline, CDR1 is MNHEY and CDR2 SVGAGI. There are 15 residues in the CDR3. The DNA of the CDR3 is TGTGCCAGCAGACAACTAGCGGGAGGGTCAGATACGCAGTATTTT. Protein sequence: CASRQLAGGSDTQYF.

The chain is built from TRBV6-5 and TRBJ1-2; 9 nucleotides line up with TRBD1. V was clipped by 5 bases and J by 4 bases; unmatched bases: 8. Looked up from germline, CDR1 is MNHEY and CDR2 is SVGAGI. CDR3 length: 15 amino acids. CDR3 sequence (DNA): TGTGCCAGCAGTCCCGGACAGGGGAAGAGCTATGGCTACACCTTC. It translates to CASSPGQGKSYGYTF.

The genes are TRBV6-5 and TRBJ2-3; D unclear. The germline gives CDR1 MNHEY, CDR2 SVGAGI. The V and J ends lost 6 bases and 2 bases respectively, with 9 bases between them. The CDR3 extends over 13 amino acids. The CDR3 DNA is TGTGCCAGCAGGTCCGGTGTCACAGATACGCAGTATTTT. This gives the protein CASRSGVTDTQYF.

This rearrangement joins TRBV7-9 to TRBJ1-6, with 8 bases lining up with TRBD1. V shed 4 bases, J shed 7 bases, and the junction held 9 bases outside the gene matches. The CDR3 runs to 16 residues. Germline CDR1 is SEHNR and CDR2 is FQNEAQ (reference sequence). CDR3 amino acids: CASSSAGGAWNSPLHF. CDR3 nucleotide sequence: TGTGCCAGCAGCTCAGCAGGGGGCGCTTGGAATTCACCCCTCCACTTT. Based on the CDR3 plus reference TRBV7-9 and TRBJ1-6, the full variable domain is DTGVSQNPRHKITKRGQNVTFRCDPISEHNRLYWYRQTLGQGPEFLTYFQNEAQLEKSRLLSDRFSAERPKGSFSTLEIQRTEQGDSAMYLCASSSAGGAWNSPLHFGNGTRLTVT.

The CDR3 nucleotides read TGCGCCAGCAGCTTGGTTGTTAGCGACCATTCCTACGAGCAGTACTTC. It specifies CASSLVVSDHSYEQYF. The chain combines TRBV5-1 with TRBJ2-7, with D tentatively TRBD2 (5 bases). Germline V gives CDR1 SGHRS, CDR2 YFSETQ. Between the trimmed V and J ends, which lost 0 bases and 1 base, there was a span of 14 bases. The CDR3 has 16 amino acids. The full variable domain, its missing parts supplied by reference TRBV5-1 and TRBJ2-7, is KAGVTQTPRYLIKTRGQQVTLSCSPISGHRSVSWYQQTPGQGLQFLFEYFSETQRNKGNFPGRFSGRQFSNSRSEMNVSTLELGDSALYLCASSLVVSDHSYEQYFGPGTRLTVT.

The V gene is TRBV10-1, the J gene TRBJ2-1; a possible D gene is TRBD2 (5 bases). The germline V gene has CDR1 WNHNN and CDR2 SYGVQD (reference sequence). This CDR3 has 11 amino acids. V lost 6 bases, J lost 9 bases, and 9 bases lay in between. The CDR3 region has the DNA TGCGCCAGCAGGTGGGCGGGTGAGCAGTTCTTC. Amino acids: CASRWAGEQFF.

The chain links TRBV5-1 to TRBJ2-7, with a tentative D call TRBD1 (6 bases). The germline V gene encodes CDR1 SGHRS and CDR2 YFSETQ. CDR3 length: 15 residues. The V end was cut by 0 bases, the J end by 0 bases, with 10 bases between. The CDR3 DNA reads TGCGCCAGCAGCTTGGGTGACAGGAACTCCTACGAGCAGTACTTC. Residues: CASSLGDRNSYEQYF.

V usage is TRBV11-2 and J usage is TRBJ1-6; tentatively, D is TRBD1 (6 bases). This CDR3 region has 18 residues. Germline V gene data show CDR1 as SGHAT and CDR2 as FQNNGV. Trimming stripped 5 bases from V and 0 bases from J, with 17 bases between. The chain's CDR3 is CASSLLMRGSSYNSPLHF. CDR3 DNA sequence: TGTGCCAGCAGCCTGCTTATGAGGGGGAGCTCCTATAATTCACCCCTCCACTTT. Combining the CDR3 with reference TRBV11-2 and TRBJ1-6 gives the whole variable domain EAGVAQSPRYKIIEKRQSVAFWCNPISGHATLYWYQQILGQGPKLLIQFQNNGVVDDSQLPKDRFSAERLKGVDSTLKIQPAKLEDSAVYLCASSLLMRGSSYNSPLHFGNGTRLTVT.

The rearrangement uses TRBV12-5 and TRBJ2-3, with 15 bases fitting TRBD2. The CDR3 is made up of 17 amino acids. The junction had 7 bases not matched to a gene; V was cut back by 4 bases and J by 5 bases. CDR1 and CDR2 (germline): LGHNT, FRNRAP. CDR3 sequence: CASGSGLAGGRVDTQYF. CDR3 DNA: TGTGCTAGTGGTTCTGGACTAGCGGGAGGGAGGGTAGATACGCAGTATTTT.

The V gene is TRBV9, the J gene TRBJ2-5, with 8 bases lining up with TRBD2. Germline CDR1 reads SGDLS; CDR2 reads YYNGEE. V lost 4 bases, J lost 3 bases, and 8 bases stayed unmatched. This CDR3 is 15 amino acids long. The CDR3 is CASSTRGGLEETQYF. Here the CDR3 DNA reads TGTGCCAGCAGCACCCGGGGGGGGTTGGAAGAGACCCAGTACTTC.

The chain joins TRBV12-5 to TRBJ2-3, with 8 bases fitting TRBD2. With 1 base clipped from V and 0 bases from J, the junction kept 6 bases outside the gene matches. The CDR3 is 17 amino acids. Germline V gene data show CDR1 as LGHNT and CDR2 as FRNRAP. The CDR3 reads CASGLGIGGASTDTQYF. The CDR3 bases are TGTGCTAGTGGTTTGGGAATCGGGGGGGCCAGCACAGATACGCAGTATTTT.

DNA of the CDR3: TGTGCCATCAGGGGGCAGGGCCAGTACGAGCAGTACTTC. Translating it yields CAIRGQGQYEQYF. The chain uses TRBV10-3 and TRBJ2-7; a possible D gene is TRBD1 (5 bases). CDR3 length: 13 residues. The ends were cut back, 6 bases at V and 4 bases at J, with 13 bases in the middle. Germline V gives CDR1 ENHRY, CDR2 SYGVKD.

The CDR3 bases are TGCGCCAGCAGTGACACAGGGGCCAGCAATCAGCCCCAGCATTTT. Protein product: CASSDTGASNQPQHF. The chain joins TRBV10-2 to TRBJ1-5; 7 bases map to TRBD1. The V gene's germline CDR1 is WSHSY and CDR2 SAAADI. This CDR3 has 15 residues. Losses at the gene ends were 3 bases for V and 1 base for J; bases not matched to a gene: 3.

V and J are TRBV5-1 and TRBJ2-3, with TRBD1 matching 7 bases. Germline V gene sequence: CDR1 SGHRS, CDR2 YFSETQ. This CDR3 contains 15 residues. Losses at the gene ends were 2 bases for V and 3 bases for J; bases not matched to a gene: 6. CDR3 region: CASSFDLTGTDTQYF. CDR3 coding DNA: TGCGCCAGCAGCTTTGACCTGACAGGGACAGATACGCAGTATTTT.

V gene TRBV11-3 combines with J gene TRBJ2-1, with 8 bases matching TRBD2. CDR1 is SGHNT and CDR2 is YENEEA in the germline V gene. CDR3 length equals 15 residues. J gave up 3 bases and V 2 bases, and 3 bases lay outside the gene matches. The CDR3 sequence is CASSLQREIYNEQFF. The CDR3, as DNA: TGTGCCAGCAGCTTACAGCGGGAGATCTACAATGAGCAGTTCTTC.

The chain joins TRBV7-2 to TRBJ1-2; D may be TRBD1 (6 bases). This CDR3 is 13 amino acids long. Germline CDR1 and CDR2: SGHTA and FQGNSA. The V end lost 4 bases, the J end lost 7 bases, and 13 bases lay between the germline ends. The CDR3 sequence: CASSYNGQLGYTF. CDR3 in DNA: TGTGCCAGCAGCTACAACGGACAGCTTGGCTACACCTTC.

J is TRBJ1-1 and V is TRBV18; 9 bases are shared with TRBD1. The V and J ends lost 3 bases and 7 bases, in that order; junction bases with no gene match: 6. The germline V gene has CDR1 KGHSH and CDR2 LQKENI. The CDR3 spans 14 residues. The CDR3: CASSPQDRGFEAFF. The CDR3, as DNA: TGTGCCAGCTCACCCCAGGACAGGGGCTTTGAAGCTTTCTTT.

This clone was picked up one time. V gene TRBV7-2 combines with J gene TRBJ2-7; 7 positions agree with TRBD2. The CDR3 is made up of 15 amino acids. Trimming cost V 6 bases and J 3 bases; bases outside gene matches: 11. Germline CDR1 reads SGHTA; CDR2 reads FQGNSA. CDR3 region: CASRPTQRGDYEQYF. The CDR3 nucleotides read TGTGCCAGCAGACCCACACAGCGGGGTGACTACGAGCAGTACTTC.

The CDR3 coding sequence is TGTGCCAGCAGCTCGGACAGGATTAGCAATCAGCCCCAGCATTTT. Protein sequence: CASSSDRISNQPQHF. This chain links TRBV27 with TRBJ1-5, with TRBD1 matching over 7 bases. With V trimmed by 6 bases and J by 0 bases, 5 bases remained unmatched. CDR1 is MNHEY and CDR2 is SMNVEV in the germline V gene (reference sequence). The CDR3 sequence is 15 residues long.

The chain carries TRBV4-2 and TRBJ1-2; 7 positions match TRBD1. CDR3 length equals 17 residues. Germline CDR1 and CDR2: LGHNA and YNFKEQ. V gave up 4 bases and J gave up 2 bases; unmatched junction bases: 13. CDR3 DNA sequence: TGTGCCAGCAGCCGACTTACAGGGGCCAACGAGAACTATGGCTACACCTTC. Residues: CASSRLTGANENYGYTF.